This passage covers 19 T cell receptor beta chains from one sample sequenced in a study of blood T cells in healthy people across ages. A second 7 to 11 cycle PCR used barcoded and J-beta primers. Using its own MiXCR run on the 5' RACE reads, TCRdb lists one record per CDR3 protein. The table lists more than 900,000 distinct CDR3 sequences, 20% to 25% of them singletons. Separately, the same data were catalogued under a study of T cells of mothers and their children.

Sequencing input: blood. These receptors were obtained from a girl aged 2-10 years in good health.

The table lists this clonotype with a few counts. The chain joins TRBV27 to TRBJ2-3; possible D gene TRBD2, 6 bases. Trimming stripped 2 bases from V and 0 bases from J, with 15 bases between. CDR1 and CDR2 from the germline V gene are MNHEY and SMNVEV (reference sequence). The CDR3 is 17 amino acids. This CDR3 reads CASSLNPAGLSTDTQYF. DNA of the CDR3: TGTGCCAGCAGTTTAAACCCAGCGGGCTTAAGCACAGATACGCAGTATTTT.

This clonotype was counted ten times or more. The chain employs TRBV9 and TRBJ2-7; weak D call: TRBD2 (7 bases). V lost 5 bases and J lost 0, with 9 bases in between. The CDR3 has 13 residues. Germline lookup yields CDR1 SGDLS and CDR2 YYNGEE. CDR3 region: CASSGGASYEQYF. As DNA, the CDR3 is TGTGCCAGCAGTGGGGGGGCCTCCTACGAGCAGTACTTC.

The chain combines TRBV29-1 with TRBJ2-1; possible D gene TRBD2, 6 bases. The V end lost 4 bases, the J end lost 7 bases, and 14 bases lay between the germline ends. Germline V lookup: CDR1 SQVTM, CDR2 ANQGSEA. The CDR3 contains 13 residues. The CDR3 spells CSVVSQGGNEQFF. DNA of the CDR3: TGCAGCGTTGTCAGTCAGGGAGGTAATGAGCAGTTCTTC.

The chain joins TRBV28 to TRBJ2-1; TRBD2 aligns across 7 bases. J lost 3 bases, V lost 3 bases, and 5 bases had no gene match. The CDR3 contains 15 residues. Germline CDR1 MDHEN, CDR2 SYDVKM. The CDR3 DNA is TGTGCCAGCAGTTTGCCGCGGGAGTACTACAATGAGCAGTTCTTC. Amino acid sequence: CASSLPREYYNEQFF.

This chain links TRBV6-2 or TRBV6-3 with TRBJ1-6; no firm D call. V was pared by 4 bases and J by 7 bases, with 11 bases between. The CDR3 runs to 14 residues. CDR1 is MNHEY, CDR2 SVGEGT, per germline. The CDR3 region is CASSSPTMNSPLHF. CDR3 DNA sequence: TGTGCCAGCAGTTCACCGACCATGAATTCACCCCTCCACTTT.

As regards this clonotype: Relative to the germline gene, one junction end is altered; a read error may explain this. The chain recombines TRBV25-1 with TRBJ2-5, with D possibly matching TRBD2 (5 bases). From germline, CDR1 is MGHDK and CDR2 SYGVNS. The CDR3 is 15 amino acids. CDR3 DNA: TGTGCCAGCAGCCCGAGGGCGGACCCTTACAATGAGCAGTCCTTC. This translates into CASSPRADPYNEQSF. Looking up the rest from reference TRBV25-1 and TRBJ2-5 gives the full variable domain: EADIYQTPRYLVIGTGKKITLECSQTMGHDKMYWYQQDPGMELHLIHYSYGVNSTEKGDLSSESTVSRIRTEHFPLTLESARPSHTSQYLCASSPRADPYNEQSFGPGTRLLVL.

This clonotype has a handful of counts. This rearrangement joins TRBV20-1 to TRBJ2-6, with D unclear. The CDR3 extends over 15 amino acids. CDR1 DFQATT and CDR2 SNEGSKA come from the germline V gene (reference sequence). The ends were cut back, 4 bases at V and 0 bases at J, with 10 bases in the middle. CDR3 in DNA: TGCAGTGCTAACAGCCCCCTCTCTGGGGCCAACGTCCTGACTTTC. Translation gives CSANSPLSGANVLTF.

The gene calls are TRBV28 and TRBJ2-5; a weak D match, TRBD1 (5 bases). Trimming pared 7 bases from V and 9 bases from J, leaving 21 bases between. This CDR3 is built from 14 residues. Germline CDR1 MDHEN, CDR2 SYDVKM. The CDR3 spells CASTHGRGPKAQYF. The CDR3 nucleotides are TGTGCCAGCACCCACGGTAGGGGCCCCAAGGCCCAGTACTTC.

This clonotype came up a few times. CDR3 DNA: TGCGCCAGCAGCCCCCCTTTTACAGGGGGATCCTACGAGCAGTACTTC. This sequence encodes CASSPPFTGGSYEQYF. This chain links TRBV4-3 with TRBJ2-7; TRBD1 matches 8 bases. Per the germline V gene, CDR1 is LGHNA and CDR2 is YSLEER. V lost 4 bases to trimming and J lost 1 base; unmatched junction nucleotides: 9. The length of the CDR3 is 16 residues.

This chain links TRBV20-1 with TRBJ2-7; D possibly corresponds to TRBD2 (5 bases). V was cut by 3 bases and J by 0 bases, with 9 bases left in between. Per germline, CDR1 DFQATT and CDR2 SNEGSKA (reference sequence). The CDR3 extends over 13 amino acids. CDR3 sequence reads: CSASGDSSYEQYF. Here the CDR3 DNA reads TGCAGTGCTAGCGGGGATAGCTCCTACGAGCAGTACTTC.

This chain uses TRBV14 with TRBJ2-5, with D unresolved. Trimming pared 1 base from V and 5 bases from J, leaving 11 bases between. The CDR3 spans 14 residues. CDR1 SGHDN and CDR2 FVKESK come from the germline V gene. The CDR3 loop reads CASSQGLKAETQYF. The CDR3 DNA reads TGTGCCAGCAGCCAAGGATTGAAAGCCGAGACCCAGTACTTC.

This clonotype came up many times. CDR3 DNA sequence: TGTGCCAGCAGCTTAGGGGCCGCCGGGGAGCTGTTTTTT. This sequence encodes CASSLGAAGELFF. This chain uses TRBV7-2 with TRBJ2-2, with unresolved D. Germline V gene data show CDR1 as SGHTA and CDR2 as FQGNSA. The germline V and J ends were trimmed by 1 base and 6 bases, with 6 bases remaining between them. The CDR3 extends over 13 amino acids.

The gene calls are TRBV28 and TRBJ1-1; D may be TRBD1 (5 bases). V was cut by 5 bases and J by 8 bases, with 15 bases left in between. The CDR3 extends over 13 amino acids. Germline V gene sequence: CDR1 MDHEN, CDR2 SYDVKM. The CDR3 DNA is TGTGCCAGCAGTCCCCCCTCGGGGCGCGAAGCTTTCTTT. This translates into CASSPPSGREAFF. Together with reference TRBV28 and TRBJ1-1, the CDR3 gives the full variable domain: DVKVTQSSRYLVKRTGEKVFLECVQDMDHENMFWYRQDPGLGLRLIYFSYDVKMKEKGDIPEGYSVSREKKERFSLILESASTNQTSMYLCASSPPSGREAFFGQGTRLTVV.

V is TRBV7-2 and J is TRBJ2-7; D unclear. Trimming shortened V by 6 bases and J by 5 bases, and 8 bases separated the two germline ends. This CDR3 has 11 amino acids. The germline V gene has CDR1 SGHTA and CDR2 FQGNSA. The CDR3 region has the DNA TGTGCCAGCAGATTGCATCACGAGCAGTACTTC. Protein sequence: CASRLHHEQYF.

This clonotype was observed a handful of times. The chain employs TRBV15 and TRBJ2-3; TRBD2 matches at 12 bases. Trimming at V came to 0 bases and at J to 10 bases, leaving 17 bases not matched to a gene. This CDR3 is built from 19 residues. Germline assignment: CDR1 LNHNV and CDR2 YYDKDF (reference sequence). The CDR3 bases are TGTGCCACCAGCAGAGACCGAAAGGGACTAGCGGGCCTAACCCCCCCGCAGTATTTT. Amino acids: CATSRDRKGLAGLTPPQYF.

The chain is built from TRBV12-3 or TRBV12-4 and TRBJ2-4, with TRBD1 as a possible D gene (6 bases). There are 17 residues in the CDR3. Between the trimmed V and J ends, which lost 5 bases and 0 bases, there was a span of 17 bases. The CDR3: CASSLIEGELAKNIQYF. The CDR3 nucleotides are TGTGCCAGCAGTCTAATTGAGGGGGAACTAGCCAAAAACATTCAGTACTTC.

This sequence joins TRBV12-3 or TRBV12-4 and TRBJ1-4; D gene ambiguous. This CDR3 has 14 amino acids. The V gene lost 1 base and the J gene lost 6 bases, with 9 bases spanning the gap. This CDR3 reads CASSLEGSHEKLFF. The CDR3 nucleotides are TGTGCCAGCAGTTTAGAAGGCAGCCATGAAAAACTGTTTTTT.

The CDR3 protein is CASSLFSGISYEQYF. The CDR3 bases are TGTGCCAGCAGCTTATTCTCGGGTATCTCCTACGAGCAGTACTTC. The chain couples TRBV11-2 to TRBJ2-7, with D unclear. V shed 2 bases and J shed 0 bases, with 11 bases lying between them. The CDR3 is made up of 15 amino acids. Germline V lookup: CDR1 SGHAT, CDR2 FQNNGV.

This clonotype was detected only a few times. The chain couples TRBV20-1 to TRBJ2-7, with 11 positions matching TRBD2. There are 15 residues in the CDR3. The V segment lost 5 bases and the J segment 1 base; nucleotides outside the gene matches: 7. CDR1 and CDR2 (germline): DFQATT, SNEGSKA (reference sequence). In nucleotides, the CDR3 is TGCAGTGCTCTAACGACTAGCGGGATATCCTACGAGCAGTACTTC. Translation gives CSALTTSGISYEQYF.